One and the same sample provided the 25 T cell receptor beta chains below, sequenced in a study of shared clonotypes between healthy human individuals. Data came from immunoSEQ multiplex PCR; TCRdb stores just in-frame clones and leaves some out. The repertoire has roughly 110,000 clones, about 67% of them found once; the top ten carry approximately 25%. Sequencing was done on a sample of memory CD8+ T cells sorted from blood. Subset denoted: CD45RO+ cells pooled with CCR7-negative TemRA cells. The source of these receptors is a woman aged 25 to 45 in good health.

The chain couples TRBV19 to TRBJ2-3; TRBD2 matches at 10 bases. Trimming removed 1 base from V and 4 bases from J; junction bases left unmatched: 5. CDR3 size: 16 residues. CDR1 and CDR2 (germline): LNHDA, SQIVND (reference sequence). As DNA, the CDR3 is TGTGCCAGTAGTATAGGACCTAGCGGGAGATCAGATACGCAGTATTTT. Protein sequence: CASSIGPSGRSDTQYF.

This clone was observed a single time. The rearrangement links TRBV7-8 to TRBJ2-5; no reliable D call. The CDR3 loop spans 15 amino acids. CDR1 and CDR2 from the germline V gene are SGHVS and FQNEAQ. Trimming shortened V by 0 bases and J by 4 bases, and 12 bases separated the two germline ends. The CDR3 region is CASSLARSWGETQYF. CDR3 DNA sequence: TGTGCCAGCAGCTTAGCCCGAAGTTGGGGAGAGACCCAGTACTTC.

This chain links TRBV5-1 with TRBJ2-2, with D maybe TRBD1 (7 bases). CDR3 length: 12 amino acids. Germline lookup yields CDR1 SGHRS and CDR2 YFSETQ. The V end lost 7 bases, the J end lost 7 bases, and 11 bases lay between the germline ends. CDR3 residues: CASGGGGGELFF. CDR3 DNA sequence: TGCGCCAGCGGAGGGGGCGGCGGGGAGCTGTTTTTT.

This clone was recorded once. The genes are TRBV5-1 and TRBJ1-1; D remains ambiguous. There are 15 residues in the CDR3. Germline CDR1 and CDR2: SGHRS and YFSETQ. V lost 4 bases and J 0 bases, leaving 13 bases between the germline ends. This CDR3 reads CASSPKEGLNTEAFF. CDR3 in DNA: TGCGCCAGCAGCCCCAAGGAAGGATTGAACACTGAAGCTTTCTTT.

This clone showed up just a few times. This is likely an artifact of a read error, given a far larger clone one base away. This chain joins TRBV7-5 and TRBJ1-5; TRBD1 is the table's D call and was not checked against the DNA. TRBV7-5 is classified as a pseudogene. This CDR3 is 15 amino acids long. CDR3 sequence (DNA): TGTGTCAGCAGCTCGACAGGGTCAGGCAATCAGCCCCAGCATTTT. Its protein is CVSSSTGSGNQPQHF.

V gene TRBV5-4 combines with J gene TRBJ2-7, with D possibly being TRBD1 (6 bases). This CDR3 has 12 residues. Looked up from germline, CDR1 is SGHNT and CDR2 is YYREEE (reference sequence). Trimming left V 2 bases short and J 7 bases short, with 10 bases between. The CDR3 DNA reads as TGTGCCAGCAGCTTAACAGGGCGGGAGCAGTACTTC. Translated, it gives CASSLTGREQYF. Full variable domain (outside the CDR3, taken from reference TRBV5-4 and TRBJ2-7): ETGVTQSPTHLIKTRGQQVTLRCSSQSGHNTVSWYQQALGQGPQFIFQYYREEENGRGNFPPRFSGLQFPNYSSELNVNALELDDSALYLCASSLTGREQYFGPGTRLTVT.

This clone was observed at least ten times. This sample also contains other DNA sequences that code for the same CDR3. The V and J genes are TRBV7-9 and TRBJ1-2; weak D call: TRBD1 (5 bases). The CDR3 loop spans 12 amino acids. The V end lost 4 bases, the J end lost 6 bases, and 9 bases lay between the germline ends. Germline V gene sequence: CDR1 SEHNR, CDR2 FQNEAQ (reference sequence). The CDR3 DNA reads as TGTGCCAGCAGCTGGGGGGTCGATGGCTACACCTTC. Protein: CASSWGVDGYTF.

The genes are TRBV30 and TRBJ2-1, with 8 bases lining up with TRBD1. The germline V gene has CDR1 GTSNPN and CDR2 SVGIG (reference sequence). The CDR3 spans 13 residues. The junction had 4 bases not matched to a gene; V was cut back by 1 base and J by 8 bases. Here the CDR3 reads CAWSAGQVDEQFF. The CDR3, as DNA: TGTGCCTGGAGTGCGGGACAGGTCGATGAGCAGTTCTTC.

The V call is TRBV25-1, the J call TRBJ1-2; TRBD1 matches at 8 bases. This CDR3 contains 14 residues. J gave up 8 bases and V 2 bases, and 7 bases lay outside the gene matches. Per the germline V gene, CDR1 is MGHDK and CDR2 is SYGVNS. CDR3 sequence: CASSELTGEDGYTF. The CDR3 nucleotides read TGTGCCAGCAGTGAACTGACAGGGGAGGACGGCTACACCTTC.

J is TRBJ1-5 and V is TRBV2; no clear D. The CDR3 runs 13 residues. In germline, CDR1 is SNHLY, CDR2 FYNNEI. V lost 7 bases and J lost 3, with 10 bases in between. CDR3 in amino acids: CASTPRLNQPQHF. The CDR3 region has the DNA TGTGCCAGCACGCCTAGGCTCAATCAGCCCCAGCATTTT.

This rearrangement joins TRBV9 to TRBJ2-2, with a weak D call TRBD2 (5 bases). CDR1 is SGDLS, CDR2 YYNGEE, per germline. CDR3 size: 17 residues. V was cut by 3 bases and J by 0 bases, with 15 bases left in between. CDR3 loop: CASSGTTGSANTGELFF. The CDR3 region has the DNA TGTGCCAGCAGCGGTACCACGGGGAGCGCGAACACCGGGGAGCTGTTTTTT.

In its sample, this clone was seen once. V is TRBV9 and J is TRBJ2-2, with unresolved D. V lost 1 base, J lost 0 bases, and 7 bases lay in between. Germline V gene lookup returns CDR1 SGDLS and CDR2 YYNGEE. The CDR3 spans 15 residues. CDR3 nucleotides: TGTGCCAGCAGCGTAACACGGTCGAACACCGGGGAGCTGTTTTTT. Translated: CASSVTRSNTGELFF.

This clone has only a few counts. The CDR3: CASSLTDRASSYEQYF. DNA for the CDR3: TGTGCCAGCAGCCTAACGGACAGGGCAAGCTCCTACGAGCAGTACTTC. The rearrangement joins TRBV7-8 to TRBJ2-7, with 8 bases matching TRBD1. This CDR3 comprises 16 residues. V was pared by 5 bases and J by 0 bases, with 9 bases of the junction left unmatched. Germline CDR1 SGHVS, CDR2 FQNEAQ.

This chain links TRBV6-1 with TRBJ1-5, with D perhaps matching TRBD1 (5 bases). Germline V gene data show CDR1 as MNHNS and CDR2 as SASEGT. Trimming stripped 0 bases from V and 9 bases from J, with 21 bases between. The CDR3 length is 17 residues. CDR3 nucleotide sequence: TGTGCCAGCAGTGAAGCGCGGACCGGGACGAACGCCGGGCCCCAGCATTTT. This sequence encodes CASSEARTGTNAGPQHF.

This clone was observed a single time. The chain has TRBV6-5 and TRBJ2-2; 8 bases are shared with TRBD1. V was pared by 7 bases and J by 0 bases, with 4 bases of the junction left unmatched. Germline V lookup: CDR1 MNHEY, CDR2 SVGAGI. The CDR3 consists of 15 residues. The CDR3 DNA reads TGTGCCAGCAACGGACAGGGCTCGAACACCGGGGAGCTGTTTTTT. Protein product: CASNGQGSNTGELFF.

V gene TRBV9 combines with J gene TRBJ2-6; D remains unclear. This CDR3 region has 13 residues. The V gene's germline CDR1 is SGDLS and CDR2 YYNGEE. V lost 3 bases and J lost 2, with 3 bases in between. The CDR3 DNA reads TGTGCCAGCAGCGGACCTGGGGCCAACGTCCTGACTTTC. It encodes CASSGPGANVLTF. Variable domain in full (rest from reference TRBV9 and TRBJ2-6): DSGVTQTPKHLITATGQRVTLRCSPRSGDLSVYWYQQSLDQGLQFLIQYYNGEERAKGNILERFSAQQFPDLHSELNLSSLELGDSALYFCASSGPGANVLTFGAGSRLTVL.

The V and J genes are TRBV5-1 and TRBJ2-3; D is unresolved. Germline V CDR1 and CDR2: SGHRS, YFSETQ. The V end lost 3 bases, the J end lost 2 bases, and 13 bases lay between the germline ends. CDR3 length: 15 residues. The CDR3: CASSSSWGYTDTQYF. The DNA for the CDR3 is TGCGCCAGCAGCTCTTCCTGGGGTTACACAGATACGCAGTATTTT.

This clone was recorded at least ten times. The gene calls are TRBV29-1 and TRBJ2-3; possibly TRBD2 for D (5 bases). V shed 4 bases and J shed 2 bases, with 13 bases lying between them. There are 14 residues in the CDR3. Looked up from germline, CDR1 is SQVTM and CDR2 is ANQGSEA. The DNA of the CDR3 is TGCAGCGTTGGGCCTAGCTACAACACAGATACGCAGTATTTT. It is translated as CSVGPSYNTDTQYF.

This chain connects TRBV15 to TRBJ2-7, with a possible D match to TRBD1 (6 bases). Germline values: CDR1 LNHNV, CDR2 YYDKDF (reference sequence). Trimming left V 4 bases short and J 6 bases short, with 10 bases between. The CDR3 has 12 amino acids. The CDR3 DNA reads TGTGCCACCAGCACACAGGGTCCCGAGCAGTACTTC. As protein: CATSTQGPEQYF.

This clone has only one observation. The chain carries TRBV2 and TRBJ2-1; D is unresolved. V was pared by 7 bases and J by 6 bases, with 22 bases between. Germline V gene sequence: CDR1 SNHLY, CDR2 FYNNEI. The CDR3 is made up of 16 amino acids. CDR3 region: CASTPGGVENGNEQFF. DNA for the CDR3: TGTGCCAGCACCCCCGGTGGGGTTGAAAACGGCAATGAGCAGTTCTTC. Based on the CDR3 plus reference TRBV2 and TRBJ2-1, the full variable domain is EPEVTQTPSHQVTQMGQEVILRCVPISNHLYFYWYRQILGQKVEFLVSFYNNEISEKSEIFDDQFSVERPDGSNFTLKIRSTKLEDSAMYFCASTPGGVENGNEQFFGPGTRLTVL.

This chain links TRBV5-1 with TRBJ1-5; perhaps TRBD1 as D (5 bases). This CDR3 contains 15 residues. The germline CDR1 and CDR2 sequences are SGHRS and YFSETQ. Trimming left V 5 bases short and J 3 bases short, with 15 bases between. CDR3 region: CASREGIGANQPQHF. CDR3 DNA: TGCGCCAGCAGGGAAGGTATTGGGGCCAATCAGCCCCAGCATTTT.

This clone showed up just a few times. Different DNA sequences within this sample yield the same CDR3. The V gene is TRBV6-4, the J gene TRBJ2-3; 12 bases agree with TRBD2. This CDR3 has 15 amino acids. V shed 2 bases and J 3 bases; nucleotides not matched to a gene: 0. Per the germline V gene, CDR1 is MRHNA and CDR2 is SNTAGT. The CDR3 here is CASSDGTSGTDTQYF. The CDR3 DNA sequence: TGTGCCAGCAGTGACGGGACTAGCGGGACAGATACGCAGTATTTT.

The chain recombines TRBV5-4 with TRBJ2-5; D call uncertain. CDR1 and CDR2 from the germline V gene are SGHNT and YYREEE (reference sequence). This CDR3 is 15 amino acids long. V lost 0 bases and J 4 bases, leaving 13 bases between the germline ends. The CDR3 DNA follows: TGTGCCAGCAGCTTGGGCCTGGGGTTACGAGAGACCCAGTACTTC. It is translated as CASSLGLGLRETQYF. Full variable domain (missing parts from reference TRBV5-4 and TRBJ2-5): ETGVTQSPTHLIKTRGQQVTLRCSSQSGHNTVSWYQQALGQGPQFIFQYYREEENGRGNFPPRFSGLQFPNYSSELNVNALELDDSALYLCASSLGLGLRETQYFGPGTRLLVL.

The chain couples TRBV28 to TRBJ2-7; 12 bases line up with TRBD2. The CDR3 loop spans 15 amino acids. The germline V gene has CDR1 MDHEN and CDR2 SYDVKM. J was trimmed by 3 bases and V by 5 bases; bases with no gene match: 5. CDR3: CASSTGLAGFYEQYF. The DNA of the CDR3 is TGTGCCAGCAGTACGGGACTAGCGGGCTTCTACGAGCAGTACTTC.

The rearrangement links TRBV28 to TRBJ1-1; TRBD1 is a possible D gene (5 bases). Germline CDR1 MDHEN, CDR2 SYDVKM. The CDR3 runs 15 residues. Between the trimmed V and J ends, which lost 4 bases and 11 bases, there was a span of 23 bases. As DNA, the CDR3 is TGTGCCAGCAGTTCCCCCCGTTCTTCGGGGCTGGACGCTTTCTTT. Protein product: CASSSPRSSGLDAFF. Supplemented by reference TRBV28 and TRBJ1-1, the full variable domain reads DVKVTQSSRYLVKRTGEKVFLECVQDMDHENMFWYRQDPGLGLRLIYFSYDVKMKEKGDIPEGYSVSREKKERFSLILESASTNQTSMYLCASSSPRSSGLDAFFGQGTRLTVV.